This entry lists 30 T cell receptor beta chains sequenced from one sample in a study of blood T cells in healthy people across ages (dated by TCRdb to between 2015 and 2016). Libraries were prepared through 5' RACE. Sequencing used an Illumina HiSeq 2500. A second PCR of roughly 6 to 12 cycles was run with a J-beta primer mix and a sample-barcoded 5' primer. TCRdb reprocessed the public reads (quality trimming at Q25 with fastp, clone calling with MiXCR) and kept in-frame beta chains. Every distinct CDR3 protein forms one entry, paired with its most common genes and DNA. Here the sample has about 970,000 distinct CDR3 sequences; roughly half occur a single time. The leading ten clones occupy about 22% of the sample. The specimen sequenced was blood. The receptors shown here come from a woman aged 55-75 years in good health.

CDR3 region: CASSQVSGGYEQYF. For the CDR3, the DNA is TGTGCCAGCAGCCAAGTGTCGGGGGGCTACGAGCAGTACTTC. This chain uses TRBV3-1 with TRBJ2-7; 7 positions agree with TRBD2. The CDR3 sequence is 14 residues long. V shed 1 base, J shed 3 bases, and the junction held 3 bases outside the gene matches. Germline lookup yields CDR1 LGHDT and CDR2 YNNKEL (reference sequence).

The chain combines TRBV20-1 with TRBJ2-1, with D tentatively TRBD2 (6 bases). There are 14 residues in the CDR3. Germline V CDR1 and CDR2: DFQATT, SNEGSKA (reference sequence). V was trimmed by 5 bases and J by 0 bases, leaving 11 bases between them. The CDR3 sequence: CSAARDSSYNEQFF. The CDR3 nucleotides read TGCAGTGCTGCCCGGGACTCCTCCTACAATGAGCAGTTCTTC.

At least ten counts were recorded for this clonotype. V and J are TRBV7-2 and TRBJ2-1, with 10 positions matching TRBD1. The CDR3 totals 16 residues. The ends lost 3 bases at V and 6 bases at J; junction bases unmatched: 8. Germline values: CDR1 SGHTA, CDR2 FQGNSA. The chain's CDR3 is CASSLEGQGKGNEQFF. The CDR3 nucleotides are TGTGCCAGCAGCTTGGAGGGACAGGGGAAAGGCAATGAGCAGTTCTTC.

The gene calls are TRBV6-5 and TRBJ2-6, with D possibly being TRBD1 or TRBD2 (6 bases each). In germline, CDR1 is MNHEY, CDR2 SVGAGI. V lost 6 bases to trimming and J lost 2 bases, with 17 bases between them. The CDR3 runs to 17 residues. The CDR3 nucleotides read TGTGCCAGCAGCTACAGGGACTCTAGGACTGGGGCCAACGTCCTGACTTTC. As protein: CASSYRDSRTGANVLTF.

The chain combines TRBV5-1 with TRBJ2-1, with 10 bases that match TRBD2. Germline V CDR1 and CDR2: SGHRS, YFSETQ. The trim removed 1 base at V and 5 bases at J, leaving 6 bases unmatched. This CDR3 has 16 amino acids. The CDR3 DNA follows: TGCGCCAGCAGCTTGTTAGCGGGAGGTAAGAACAATGAGCAGTTCTTC. This sequence encodes CASSLLAGGKNNEQFF.

The table lists this clonotype with a few counts. This may be a read error: a much more frequent sequence differs by one nucleotide. The chain uses TRBV7-2 and TRBJ2-1, with TRBD2 matching 10 bases. The tail of the sequence fits TRBJ2-7 better, so the J call may be wrong. The CDR3 runs to 15 residues. Germline CDR1 reads SGHTA; CDR2 reads FQGNSA. The CDR3, as DNA: TGTGCCAGCAGTCCAAGCGGGAGGGCCTCCAATGAGCAGTACTTC. Translated: CASSPSGRASNEQYF.

The genes are TRBV20-1 and TRBJ2-5; 9 bases are shared with TRBD2. The CDR3 sequence is 16 residues long. The germline V gene encodes CDR1 DFQATT and CDR2 SNEGSKA (reference sequence). Trimming at V came to 4 bases and at J to 5 bases, leaving 14 bases not matched to a gene. In DNA form, the CDR3 reads TGCAGTGCTACGCCGTCTCGCGGGAGGGTAGTGGAGACCCAGTACTTC. Translating it yields CSATPSRGRVVETQYF.

The chain joins TRBV29-1 to TRBJ2-2; perhaps TRBD1 as D (6 bases). Germline CDR1 is SQVTM and CDR2 is ANQGSEA. The germline V and J ends were trimmed by 5 bases and 0 bases, with 10 bases remaining between them. The CDR3 spans 14 residues. The CDR3, as DNA: TGCAGCGTTCATGACAGGACGAACACCGGGGAGCTGTTTTTT. It yields the protein CSVHDRTNTGELFF.

The V gene is TRBV4-3, the J gene TRBJ2-7; 7 nucleotides align to TRBD1. Germline CDR1 and CDR2: LGHNA and YSLEER. J gave up 1 base and V 1 base, and 7 bases lay outside the gene matches. This CDR3 is 16 amino acids long. CDR3 region: CASSQGSGQSSYEQYF. CDR3 DNA: TGCGCCAGCAGCCAAGGGTCGGGACAGTCTTCCTACGAGCAGTACTTC.

The chain links TRBV2 to TRBJ2-2; no reliable D call. In germline, CDR1 is SNHLY, CDR2 FYNNEI. The ends were cut back, 4 bases at V and 1 base at J, with 7 bases in the middle. This CDR3 has 14 residues. The CDR3 loop reads CASSALQNTGELFF. CDR3 bases: TGTGCCAGCAGTGCCCTCCAGAACACCGGGGAGCTGTTTTTT.

The chain combines TRBV25-1 with TRBJ2-6; D may be TRBD1 (7 bases). Trimming took off 4 bases at V and 0 bases at J, with 10 bases between the two ends. Germline CDR1 and CDR2: MGHDK and SYGVNS. The CDR3 is made up of 16 amino acids. The CDR3 DNA is TGTGCCAGCAGTGCAGGGGGGACCTCTGGGGCCAACGTCCTGACTTTC. It translates to CASSAGGTSGANVLTF.

The CDR3 reads CASSTGFYEQYF. The CDR3 nucleotides read TGTGCCAGCAGTACAGGGTTCTACGAGCAGTACTTC. The genes are TRBV28 and TRBJ2-7, with a tentative D call TRBD1 (6 bases). This CDR3 is 12 amino acids long. Germline CDR1 is MDHEN and CDR2 is SYDVKM. The ends were cut back, 5 bases at V and 3 bases at J, with 8 bases in the middle. Filled out from reference TRBV28 and TRBJ2-7, the complete variable domain reads DVKVTQSSRYLVKRTGEKVFLECVQDMDHENMFWYRQDPGLGLRLIYFSYDVKMKEKGDIPEGYSVSREKKERFSLILESASTNQTSMYLCASSTGFYEQYFGPGTRLTVT.

CDR3 sequence: CSARDPWSPAKNIQYF. The CDR3 DNA reads TGCAGTGCTAGAGACCCCTGGTCCCCAGCCAAAAACATTCAGTACTTC. V usage is TRBV20-1 and J usage is TRBJ2-4; no firm D call. The CDR3 has 16 residues. V gave up 0 bases and J gave up 0 bases, with 12 bases separating them. Germline values: CDR1 DFQATT, CDR2 SNEGSKA (reference sequence).

This sequence joins TRBV27 and TRBJ2-4, with 7 bases that match TRBD2. The end of the DNA is better explained by TRBJ2-7, so the J call may be wrong. Germline assignment: CDR1 MNHEY and CDR2 SMNVEV (reference sequence). CDR3 length: 14 residues. The CDR3 protein is CASSPRRGGGEQYF. CDR3 coding DNA: TGTGCCAGCAGTCCCCGACGTGGGGGGGGCGAGCAGTACTTC.

The CDR3 loop reads CASSQAGDNQPQHF. The DNA of the CDR3 is TGTGCCAGCAGCCAGGCAGGGGACAATCAGCCCCAGCATTTT. The chain recombines TRBV11-3 with TRBJ1-5, with D perhaps TRBD1 (6 bases). Germline loops: CDR1 SGHNT, CDR2 YENEEA. V gave up 5 bases and J gave up 3 bases, with 11 bases separating them. CDR3 length: 14 residues.

This chain joins TRBV4-2 and TRBJ1-1; possibly TRBD1 for D (5 bases). The germline CDR1 and CDR2 sequences are LGHNA and YNFKEQ. The V end was cut by 3 bases, the J end by 1 base, with 12 bases between. This CDR3 is 15 amino acids long. The CDR3 nucleotides are TGTGCCAGCAGCCAGCGACCTGGACAGAACACTGAAGCTTTCTTT. Translated: CASSQRPGQNTEAFF.

This sequence joins TRBV5-1 and TRBJ2-1; D gene ambiguous. The CDR3 is 16 residues long. Per germline, CDR1 SGHRS and CDR2 YFSETQ. V dropped 1 base and J dropped 5 bases, with 16 bases sitting between them. In nucleotides, the CDR3 is TGCGCCAGCAGCTTGATTGAAGGGTGGAGAAACAATGAGCAGTTCTTC. Translating it yields CASSLIEGWRNNEQFF.

The chain has TRBV18 and TRBJ2-4; TRBD1 aligns across 7 bases. Germline assignment: CDR1 KGHSH and CDR2 LQKENI. CDR3 length: 16 amino acids. Losses at the gene ends were 2 bases for V and 2 bases for J; bases not matched to a gene: 6. The DNA for the CDR3 is TGTGCCAGCTCACCAGACAGGGTGGTGTCCAAAAACATTCAGTACTTC. It is translated as CASSPDRVVSKNIQYF. The complete variable domain, with remaining parts taken from reference TRBV18 and TRBJ2-4, reads NAGVMQNPRHLVRRRGQEARLRCSPMKGHSHVYWYRQLPEEGLKFMVYLQKENIIDESGMPKERFSAEFPKEGPSILRIQQVVRGDSAAYFCASSPDRVVSKNIQYFGAGTRLSVL.

The chain carries TRBV20-1 and TRBJ2-1; D call uncertain. Trimming took off 5 bases at V and 6 bases at J, with 14 bases between the two ends. The germline V gene has CDR1 DFQATT and CDR2 SNEGSKA (reference sequence). This CDR3 is 13 amino acids long. This CDR3 is CSAVRFASNEQFF. The DNA for the CDR3 is TGCAGTGCTGTACGTTTCGCCAGCAATGAGCAGTTCTTC.

V is TRBV10-1 and J is TRBJ1-1, with D maybe TRBD1 (6 bases). Trimming shortened V by 6 bases and J by 4 bases, and 12 bases separated the two germline ends. The CDR3 covers 13 residues. Per germline, CDR1 WNHNN and CDR2 SYGVQD (reference sequence). The CDR3 here is CASSATGFTEAFF. The CDR3 nucleotides are TGCGCCAGCAGCGCTACAGGGTTCACTGAAGCTTTCTTT.

This clonotype was found a few times. The chain employs TRBV4-2 and TRBJ2-5; tentatively, D is TRBD2 (6 bases). Deletions cut 1 base from V and 5 bases from J, with 17 bases between. This CDR3 spans 16 amino acids. Germline CDR1 and CDR2: LGHNA and YNFKEQ. CDR3 sequence: CASSQVGTRGRETQYF. CDR3 in DNA: TGTGCCAGCAGCCAAGTTGGGACTCGGGGTCGGGAGACCCAGTACTTC.

V usage is TRBV20-1 and J usage is TRBJ2-7, with TRBD1 matching over 7 bases. Trimming cost V 6 bases and J 0 bases; bases outside gene matches: 11. CDR1 is DFQATT and CDR2 is SNEGSKA in the germline V gene (reference sequence). The CDR3 runs to 15 residues. The CDR3 sequence: CSADNPGTASYEQYF. The CDR3 coding sequence is TGCAGTGCCGATAATCCCGGGACAGCCTCCTACGAGCAGTACTTC.

The J gene is TRBJ2-5, the V gene TRBV28; 8 positions match TRBD2. The V segment lost 4 bases and the J segment 2 bases; nucleotides outside the gene matches: 12. Germline CDR1 is MDHEN and CDR2 is SYDVKM. CDR3 length equals 17 residues. The CDR3: CASSWNSREGWQETQYF. CDR3 DNA: TGTGCCAGCAGTTGGAACAGTCGGGAGGGCTGGCAAGAGACCCAGTACTTC.

With respect to this clonotype: A clone one base away is much larger, so this may be a read error. The chain joins TRBV20-1 to TRBJ2-7; the D is unclear. The J call is in doubt because the DNA end fits TRBJ2-4 better. The CDR3 length is 12 residues. Germline V gene lookup returns CDR1 DFQATT and CDR2 SNEGSKA (reference sequence). CDR3 in amino acids: CSAARAEDIQYF. The CDR3 nucleotides are TGCAGTGCCGCGAGAGCCGAGGACATTCAGTACTTC.

This clonotype showed up just a few times. This chain joins TRBV7-2 and TRBJ2-6, with 11 bases matching TRBD2. Unmatched junction bases numbered 1, after V lost 4 bases and J lost 2 bases. There are 16 residues in the CDR3. The V gene's germline CDR1 is SGHTA and CDR2 FQGNSA. CDR3 in amino acids: CASSSGLAAGANVLTF. In DNA form, the CDR3 reads TGTGCCAGCAGCTCGGGACTAGCGGCTGGGGCCAACGTCCTGACTTTC.

The chain couples TRBV5-1 to TRBJ2-7, with 14 positions matching TRBD2. The length of the CDR3 is 18 residues. The germline V gene encodes CDR1 SGHRS and CDR2 YFSETQ. V gave up 5 bases and J gave up 7 bases; unmatched junction bases: 17. The CDR3 nucleotides are TGCGCCAGCAGGGGTAGTGAGGGACTAGCGGGAGCATACAATGAGCAGTACTTC. It specifies CASRGSEGLAGAYNEQYF.

Many counts were recorded for this clonotype. The chain carries TRBV12-3 or TRBV12-4 and TRBJ2-7, with D unclear. CDR3 size: 13 residues. V was cut by 6 bases and J by 2 bases, with 11 bases left in between. The CDR3: CASSFGGTYEQYF. Here the CDR3 DNA reads TGTGCCAGCAGCTTTGGTGGGACCTACGAGCAGTACTTC.

The chain combines TRBV28 with TRBJ2-7; TRBD1 matches 7 bases. V lost 4 bases and J lost 1; bases outside the gene matches: 4. The CDR3 length is 14 residues. CDR1 is MDHEN and CDR2 is SYDVKM in the germline V gene. The CDR3 DNA follows: TGTGCCAGCAGTTCATCGACAGGGTCCTACGAGCAGTACTTC. It specifies CASSSSTGSYEQYF.

This clonotype was counted a few times. The chain employs TRBV20-1 and TRBJ2-7; D perhaps matches TRBD2 (6 bases). Trimming removed 6 bases at V and 4 bases at J, with 16 bases between. CDR3 length: 13 residues. The germline gives CDR1 DFQATT, CDR2 SNEGSKA (reference sequence). The DNA for the CDR3 is TGCAGTGCCCCCGCGGGGTTCCCATACGAGCAGTACTTC. This codes for CSAPAGFPYEQYF.

CDR3 sequence (DNA): TGCAGTGCTAGAGGGATTCAGGGGATTACCTACGAGCAGTACTTC. Translating gives CSARGIQGITYEQYF. The chain employs TRBV20-1 and TRBJ2-7, with D perhaps TRBD1 (6 bases). The CDR3 covers 15 residues. Trimming took off 1 base at V and 2 bases at J, with 15 bases between the two ends. CDR1 and CDR2 from the germline V gene are DFQATT and SNEGSKA (reference sequence).